The source of this T cell receptor beta chain is a study of identical twins. Study conclusions and caveats: Twins shared beta out-of-frame sequences in excess, but this excess was weaker. Findings depended on cross-sectional statistics rather than tracking the same donors.

Comment on this clonotype: Its matching antigen is unknown.

TCRdb ran MiXCR on the 5' RACE reads and lists one entry per CDR3 protein. This repertoire shows about 200,000 distinct CDR3 sequences, around 6.9% found once; its top ten account for around 2.1%. Germline CDR1 is SGHRS and CDR2 is YFSETQ. Deletions cut 2 bases from V and 1 base from J, with 15 bases between. This CDR3 has 16 residues. These sequences were also reported in another study, on yellow fever vaccine responses in identical twins. Per that paper: Twins reportedly appeared to share part of their vaccine T cell response while keeping part individual.

The origin of this receptor is a woman in her late teens or twenties in good health. The rearrangement links TRBV5-1 to TRBJ2-5; D uncertain. Material: memory (CD45RO+) T cells sorted from blood. CDR3 coding DNA: TGCGCCAGCAGCTTTGGTTCAGTAATCGGCCAAGAGACCCAGTACTTC. Protein product: CASSFGSVIGQETQYF.